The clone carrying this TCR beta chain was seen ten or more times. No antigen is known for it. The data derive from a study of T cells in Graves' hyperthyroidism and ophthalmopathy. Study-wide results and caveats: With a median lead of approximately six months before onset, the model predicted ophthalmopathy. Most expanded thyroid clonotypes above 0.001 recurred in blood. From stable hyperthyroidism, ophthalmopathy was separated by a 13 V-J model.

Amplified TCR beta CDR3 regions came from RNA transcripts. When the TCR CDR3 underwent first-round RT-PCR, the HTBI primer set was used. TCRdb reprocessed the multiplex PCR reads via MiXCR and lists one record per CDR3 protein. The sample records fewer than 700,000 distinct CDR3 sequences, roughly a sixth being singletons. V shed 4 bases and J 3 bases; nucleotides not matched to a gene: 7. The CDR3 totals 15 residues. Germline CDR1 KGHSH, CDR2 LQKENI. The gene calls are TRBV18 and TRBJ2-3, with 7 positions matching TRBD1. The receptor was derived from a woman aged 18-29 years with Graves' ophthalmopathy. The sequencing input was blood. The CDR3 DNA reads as TGTGCCAGCTCACAAGACAGGGAACGGACAGATACGCAGTATTTT. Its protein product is CASSQDRERTDTQYF.